A selection of T cell receptor beta chains follows, all from one sample in a study of molecular identifiers for immune sequencing clone quantification. TCRdb redid the calling of the PCR reads with MiXCR, one entry per CDR3 protein. The sample has about 640,000 distinct CDR3 sequences, roughly 21% seen once. Sequenced material: naive CD8+ T cells from blood, with Jurkat cell RNA spiked in. The receptors shown here come from a human donor in good health. Some libraries in this study had Jurkat cell RNA spiked in. Both conserved end residues are part of each CDR3. Fields, in order: J gene, clone size, D gene, V gene, CDR3 protein, CDR3 DNA. The D gene is left open where the match is weak. Expanded clones are given a class, and other clones once, few, many or no size at all.

j_call: TRBJ2-3; clone_size: many; d_call: TRBD2; v_call: TRBV5-6; cdr3_aa: CASSLGTGLAADTQYF; cdr3_nt: TGTGCCAGCAGCTTGGGCACCGGACTAGCAGCTGACACGCAGTATTTT
j_call: TRBJ1-1; clone_size: many; d_call: .; v_call: TRBV9; cdr3_aa: CASSPWDPGTEAFF; cdr3_nt: TGTGCCAGCAGCCCCTGGGACCCGGGGACTGAAGCTTTCTTT
j_call: TRBJ2-5; clone_size: .; d_call: TRBD2; v_call: TRBV7-2; cdr3_aa: CTSTRKGLAGGRGETQYF; cdr3_nt: TGTACCAGCACTCGAAAGGGCCTAGCGGGGGGCCGGGGAGAGACCCAGTACTTC
j_call: TRBJ2-7; clone_size: many; d_call: .; v_call: TRBV20-1; cdr3_aa: CSASTSSEQYF; cdr3_nt: TGCAGTGCTTCAACTAGTTCCGAGCAGTACTTC
j_call: TRBJ1-5; clone_size: many; d_call: .; v_call: TRBV4-1; cdr3_aa: CASSQEGRDNQPQHF; cdr3_nt: TGCGCCAGCAGCCAAGAGGGCAGAGACAATCAGCCCCAGCATTTT
j_call: TRBJ2-2; clone_size: few; d_call: .; v_call: TRBV19; cdr3_aa: CASSIGVNGELFF; cdr3_nt: TGTGCCAGTAGTATAGGTGTAAACGGGGAGCTGTTTTTT
j_call: TRBJ2-7; clone_size: many; d_call: TRBD2; v_call: TRBV20-1; cdr3_aa: CSGPPSGSYEQYF; cdr3_nt: TGCAGTGGCCCCCCTAGCGGTTCCTACGAGCAGTACTTC
j_call: TRBJ2-3; clone_size: many; d_call: TRBD1; v_call: TRBV20-1; cdr3_aa: CRARGTGASTDTQYF; cdr3_nt: TGCAGGGCTAGAGGGACAGGGGCAAGCACAGATACGCAGTATTTT
j_call: TRBJ2-1; clone_size: .; d_call: .; v_call: TRBV6-4; cdr3_aa: CASSEADGYNEQFF; cdr3_nt: TGTGCCAGCAGTGAAGCAGACGGGTACAATGAGCAGTTCTTC
j_call: TRBJ2-7; clone_size: .; d_call: .; v_call: TRBV27; cdr3_aa: CASSLQDTYEQYF; cdr3_nt: TGTGCCAGCAGCTTACAGGATACCTACGAGCAGTACTTC
j_call: TRBJ1-3; clone_size: few; d_call: .; v_call: TRBV11-2; cdr3_aa: CASSLDLGGEIAGNTIYF; cdr3_nt: TGTGCCAGCAGCTTAGATCTTGGAGGGGAGATTGCGGGGAACACCATATATTTT
j_call: TRBJ1-5; clone_size: .; d_call: .; v_call: TRBV11-2; cdr3_aa: CASSLDGGASQPQHF; cdr3_nt: TGTGCCAGCAGCTTAGACGGGGGCGCGAGTCAGCCCCAGCATTTT
j_call: TRBJ1-2; clone_size: many; d_call: .; v_call: TRBV11-2; cdr3_aa: CASSDGHYGYTF; cdr3_nt: TGTGCCAGCAGCGATGGACACTATGGCTACACCTTC
j_call: TRBJ1-5; clone_size: .; d_call: .; v_call: TRBV19; cdr3_aa: CASNWGTPRGNQPQHF; cdr3_nt: TGTGCCAGTAATTGGGGGACACCAAGGGGCAATCAGCCCCAGCATTTT
j_call: TRBJ2-7; clone_size: many; d_call: TRBD2; v_call: TRBV14; cdr3_aa: CASSRTSGPSYEQYF; cdr3_nt: TGTGCCAGCAGCCGGACTAGCGGGCCCTCCTACGAGCAGTACTTC
j_call: TRBJ2-1; clone_size: many; d_call: TRBD2; v_call: TRBV11-2; cdr3_aa: CASSMGTSANNEQFF; cdr3_nt: TGTGCCAGCAGCATGGGGACTAGCGCGAACAATGAGCAGTTCTTC
j_call: TRBJ1-3; clone_size: .; d_call: .; v_call: TRBV4-1; cdr3_aa: CAGSQDRGSGNTIYF; cdr3_nt: TGCGCCGGCAGCCAAGATCGCGGCTCTGGAAACACCATATATTTT
j_call: TRBJ2-7; clone_size: many; d_call: .; v_call: TRBV27; cdr3_aa: CASSFGPLAYEQYF; cdr3_nt: TGTGCCAGCAGTTTCGGACCGCTAGCCTACGAGCAGTACTTC
j_call: TRBJ2-5; clone_size: .; d_call: TRBD2; v_call: TRBV7-6; cdr3_aa: CASSPVVAGAQETQYF; cdr3_nt: TGTGCCAGCAGCCCCGTGGTAGCGGGGGCCCAAGAGACCCAGTACTTC
j_call: TRBJ1-5; clone_size: many; d_call: TRBD1; v_call: TRBV4-3; cdr3_aa: CASSQTGGGRYSNQPQHF; cdr3_nt: TGCGCCAGCAGCCAGACAGGGGGCGGGAGGTATAGCAATCAGCCCCAGCATTTT
j_call: TRBJ2-3; clone_size: many; d_call: TRBD2; v_call: TRBV15; cdr3_aa: CATSRLAGGDTDTQYF; cdr3_nt: TGTGCCACCAGCAGGCTAGCGGGAGGAGACACAGATACGCAGTATTTT
j_call: TRBJ1-1; clone_size: many; d_call: TRBD1; v_call: TRBV12-3/TRBV12-4; cdr3_aa: CASSHGTVNTEAFF; cdr3_nt: TGTGCCAGCAGTCATGGGACAGTAAACACTGAAGCTTTCTTT
j_call: TRBJ2-1; clone_size: few; d_call: .; v_call: TRBV20-1; cdr3_aa: CSARDSGNEQFF; cdr3_nt: TGCAGTGCTAGAGACTCTGGGAATGAGCAGTTCTTC
j_call: TRBJ2-1; clone_size: .; d_call: .; v_call: TRBV11-3; cdr3_aa: CASSPEDRYNEQFF; cdr3_nt: TGTGCCAGCAGCCCAGAAGACCGATACAATGAGCAGTTCTTC
j_call: TRBJ2-3; clone_size: many; d_call: .; v_call: TRBV6-5; cdr3_aa: CASSYWAGSQDTQYF; cdr3_nt: TGTGCCAGCAGTTACTGGGCAGGGTCCCAAGATACGCAGTATTTT
j_call: TRBJ2-1; clone_size: .; d_call: .; v_call: TRBV4-1; cdr3_aa: CASSQDRNEQFF; cdr3_nt: TGCGCCAGCAGCCAAGATCGAAATGAGCAGTTCTTC
j_call: TRBJ2-3; clone_size: .; d_call: .; v_call: TRBV7-9; cdr3_aa: CASSLRIGEVMADTQYF; cdr3_nt: TGTGCCAGCAGCTTAAGGATCGGGGAGGTGATGGCAGATACGCAGTATTTT
j_call: TRBJ2-7; clone_size: many; d_call: TRBD1; v_call: TRBV19; cdr3_aa: CASSIFGQGYYEQYF; cdr3_nt: TGTGCCAGTAGTATTTTTGGACAGGGGTATTACGAGCAGTACTTC
j_call: TRBJ1-1; clone_size: many; d_call: .; v_call: TRBV7-2; cdr3_aa: CASSLGAGVWNTEAFF; cdr3_nt: TGTGCCAGCAGCTTAGGGGCAGGGGTTTGGAACACTGAAGCTTTCTTT
j_call: TRBJ2-3; clone_size: few; d_call: .; v_call: TRBV4-2; cdr3_aa: CASSRLEGVTDTQYF; cdr3_nt: TGTGCCAGCAGCCGCCTGGAGGGGGTCACAGATACGCAGTATTTT
j_call: TRBJ1-5; clone_size: .; d_call: .; v_call: TRBV19; cdr3_aa: CASSTQGHYGSNLPQHF; cdr3_nt: TGTGCCAGTAGTACGCAGGGACACTATGGCAGCAATCTGCCCCAACATTTT
j_call: TRBJ2-5; clone_size: many; d_call: .; v_call: TRBV4-2; cdr3_aa: CASSQGSPETQYF; cdr3_nt: TGTGCCAGCAGCCAAGGTTCCCCAGAGACCCAGTACTTC
j_call: TRBJ2-3; clone_size: many; d_call: .; v_call: TRBV28; cdr3_aa: CASSLTGRRTDTQYF; cdr3_nt: TGTGCCAGCAGTTTAACAGGGAGACGGACAGATACGCAGTATTTT
j_call: TRBJ1-1; clone_size: .; d_call: .; v_call: TRBV3-1; cdr3_aa: CASSHLNTGAFF; cdr3_nt: TGTGCCAGCAGCCACTTGAACACTGGAGCTTTCTTT
j_call: TRBJ2-3; clone_size: many; d_call: TRBD2; v_call: TRBV19; cdr3_aa: CASSPLAGGITDTQYF; cdr3_nt: TGTGCCAGCAGCCCCCTAGCGGGGGGGATCACAGATACGCAGTATTTT
j_call: TRBJ2-1; clone_size: few; d_call: TRBD2; v_call: TRBV14; cdr3_aa: CASSQDIGTSYNEQFF; cdr3_nt: TGTGCCAGCAGCCAAGATATCGGGACTAGCTACAATGAGCAGTTCTTC
j_call: TRBJ2-4; clone_size: many; d_call: .; v_call: TRBV29-1; cdr3_aa: CSVRTASAKNIQYF; cdr3_nt: TGCAGCGTGAGGACAGCTTCGGCCAAAAACATTCAGTACTTC
j_call: TRBJ2-7; clone_size: many; d_call: .; v_call: TRBV2; cdr3_aa: CASRPGQGSPHEQYF; cdr3_nt: TGTGCCAGCAGGCCGGGGCAGGGGAGTCCCCACGAGCAGTACTTC
j_call: TRBJ2-1; clone_size: few; d_call: TRBD2; v_call: TRBV19; cdr3_aa: CASSIGVGTSGEQFF; cdr3_nt: TGTGCCAGTAGTATAGGCGTAGGGACTAGCGGGGAGCAGTTCTTC
j_call: TRBJ1-1; clone_size: many; d_call: .; v_call: TRBV6-1; cdr3_aa: CASMYMNTEAFF; cdr3_nt: TGTGCCAGCATGTACATGAACACTGAAGCTTTCTTT
j_call: TRBJ1-5; clone_size: few; d_call: .; v_call: TRBV24-1; cdr3_aa: CATSDLLGQPQHF; cdr3_nt: TGTGCCACCAGTGATTTGCTCGGGCAGCCCCAGCATTTT
j_call: TRBJ2-3; clone_size: few; d_call: TRBD2; v_call: TRBV13; cdr3_aa: CASSPLASGGSTDTQYF; cdr3_nt: TGTGCCAGCAGCCCTCTTGCTAGCGGGGGTAGCACAGATACGCAGTATTTT
j_call: TRBJ2-7; clone_size: .; d_call: .; v_call: TRBV19; cdr3_aa: CASSMGDNLYERYF; cdr3_nt: TGTGCCAGTAGTATGGGGGACAACTTATACGAGCGGTACTTC
j_call: TRBJ2-3; clone_size: many; d_call: .; v_call: TRBV4-3; cdr3_aa: CASSQEAGRSTDTQYF; cdr3_nt: TGCGCCAGCAGCCAAGAGGCAGGGCGAAGCACAGATACGCAGTATTTT
j_call: TRBJ2-5; clone_size: many; d_call: .; v_call: TRBV9; cdr3_aa: CASSTRPDRQETQYF; cdr3_nt: TGTGCCAGCAGCACCCGACCAGATCGGCAAGAGACCCAGTACTTC
j_call: TRBJ2-7; clone_size: many; d_call: TRBD2; v_call: TRBV4-2; cdr3_aa: CASSQALAGVLYF; cdr3_nt: TGTGCCAGCAGCCAAGCGCTAGCGGGAGTCCTGTACTTC
j_call: TRBJ1-1; clone_size: many; d_call: .; v_call: TRBV6-5; cdr3_aa: CASSQTDMNTEAFF; cdr3_nt: TGTGCCAGCAGTCAGACAGACATGAACACTGAAGCTTTCTTT
j_call: TRBJ2-7; clone_size: .; d_call: .; v_call: TRBV19; cdr3_aa: CASSEGPRDFYEQYF; cdr3_nt: TGTGCCAGTAGTGAGGGGCCTCGGGACTTTTACGAGCAGTACTTC
j_call: TRBJ2-3; clone_size: many; d_call: .; v_call: TRBV6-5; cdr3_aa: CASSYGPGGDTQYF; cdr3_nt: TGTGCCAGCAGTTACGGTCCCGGCGGGGATACGCAGTATTTT
j_call: TRBJ2-1; clone_size: .; d_call: TRBD1; v_call: TRBV29-1; cdr3_aa: CSVPGQEYNEQFF; cdr3_nt: TGCAGCGTTCCGGGACAGGAGTACAATGAGCAGTTCTTC
j_call: TRBJ2-6; clone_size: .; d_call: TRBD1; v_call: TRBV19; cdr3_aa: CASSLGQTTTSGANVLTF; cdr3_nt: TGTGCCAGTAGCCTGGGACAGACTACTACCTCTGGGGCCAACGTCCTGACTTTC
j_call: TRBJ2-7; clone_size: many; d_call: .; v_call: TRBV4-2; cdr3_aa: CASSQEIETSYEQYF; cdr3_nt: TGTGCCAGCAGCCAAGAGATAGAGACATCCTACGAGCAGTACTTC
j_call: TRBJ2-3; clone_size: many; d_call: .; v_call: TRBV7-2; cdr3_aa: CASSLPTGGPSTDTQYF; cdr3_nt: TGTGCCAGCAGCTTACCGACCGGGGGGCCCAGCACAGATACGCAGTATTTT
j_call: TRBJ2-7; clone_size: many; d_call: .; v_call: TRBV6-5; cdr3_aa: CASSSSRDSVYEQYF; cdr3_nt: TGTGCCAGCAGTTCCTCGCGGGACAGTGTCTACGAGCAGTACTTC
j_call: TRBJ2-3; clone_size: many; d_call: TRBD2; v_call: TRBV12-3/TRBV12-4; cdr3_aa: CASSELAGGLTDTQYF; cdr3_nt: TGTGCCAGCAGCGAACTAGCGGGAGGGCTCACAGATACGCAGTATTTT
j_call: TRBJ2-2; clone_size: many; d_call: TRBD1; v_call: TRBV12-3/TRBV12-4; cdr3_aa: CASRDRGLGELFF; cdr3_nt: TGTGCCAGCAGAGACAGGGGCCTGGGGGAGCTGTTTTTT
j_call: TRBJ1-5; clone_size: .; d_call: .; v_call: TRBV3-1; cdr3_aa: CASSQGENRPQHF; cdr3_nt: TGTGCCAGCAGCCAAGGTGAAAATCGGCCCCAGCATTTT
j_call: TRBJ1-1; clone_size: many; d_call: .; v_call: TRBV4-1; cdr3_aa: CASSQDGPWGGTEAFF; cdr3_nt: TGCGCCAGCAGCCAAGATGGGCCTTGGGGCGGCACTGAAGCTTTCTTT